Sequencing of this T cell receptor beta chain was carried out in a study of OX40 agonist ivuxolimab in advanced cancers. About the study as a whole: The costimulatory receptor OX40 (CD134) was targeted by ivuxolimab, a fully human IgG2 agonistic monoclonal antibody. Partial responses occurred in three dose-escalation patients: two with cutaneous melanoma and one with hepatocellular carcinoma. The purpose of peripheral TCRbeta sequencing was to test whether ivuxolimab changed TCR sequence diversity and led to clonal T-cell expansion. Of the roughly 53 patients in dose escalation, about 20 had hepatocellular carcinoma, some 15 had melanoma, 9 had renal cell carcinoma and 9 had head and neck cancer. In the dose-escalation cohort, 82.7% of patients were male, and the mean age was 60 years with a range of roughly 20 to 85. The paper reports the monotherapy dose-escalation portion (N of about 54 patients) of the phase I ivuxolimab trial. Intravenous ivuxolimab was administered to patients every 2 weeks at six dose levels: 0.01, 0.1, 0.3, 1.5, 3 and 10 mg/kg. Patients were allowed to have had prior anti-PD-1, anti-PD-L1 or anti-CTLA-4 therapy, and around 40% of the dose-escalation patients had previously received checkpoint inhibitors. What the work shows at the level of the full study, not this receptor alone: Clonal expansion of both CD4+ and CD8+ blood T cells was observed from baseline to week 6 at doses 0.1 to 3.0 mg/kg. In partial responders in the 0.1-3.0 mg/kg groups, normalized peripheral clonal expansion was found to be among the lowest, especially among CD8+ T cells. The antigen specificity of the clonally expanded peripheral T cells was not determined. Low levels of normalized T-cell clonal expansion were also seen in some nonresponding patients. After ivuxolimab, CD8+ T cells had more expanded clones than CD4+ T cells on average.

Looking up the germline V gene yields CDR1 MNHNS and CDR2 SASEGT. The germline ends are 9 bases apart after V is trimmed by 5 bases and J by 4 bases. The CDR3 starts with the cysteine, ends with the phenylalanine, and has 13 residues. Just CDR3 DNA is preserved here, 39 bases in frame from base 1. Genomic DNA was extracted from sorted cells for sequencing of the TCRbeta CDR3 region. The immunoSEQ Assay was used to sequence the TCRbeta CDR3 regions. This immuneACCESS table, as held by TCRdb, lists in-frame sequences with V and J called but not all clones. Of the missing ones, under half trace to an unresolved V gene in checked studies; the others have no known cause. In all, the sample holds 45,000 to 70,000 clones, and roughly 86% of those were seen once. Jointly, the top ten make up 5.5% to 8% of the sample. The trial excluded patients who had a history of autoimmune disease or who were on systemic immunosuppression. In every dose cohort, peripheral blood was drawn for TCR sequencing at baseline, cycle 4 day 1, and cycle 7 day 1. The samples were taken from a phase I, first-in-human, multicenter, open-label dose-escalation trial of ivuxolimab. Adults with locally advanced or metastatic melanoma, renal cell carcinoma, hepatocellular carcinoma or head and neck squamous cell carcinoma were enrolled in the trial. Before TCR sequencing, CD4+ T cells and CD8+ T cells were sorted from peripheral blood as separate populations.

With regard to this clone: It has no known antigen specificity. Base qualities are missing; no much larger clone stands one base away.

The sequence was collected from an adult with an advanced solid tumor such as melanoma, head and neck, liver or kidney cancer. The input for sequencing was CD4+ or CD8+ T cells sorted from blood, taken in a trial of the OX40 agonist ivuxolimab. The rearranged chain carries TRBV6-1 and TRBJ1-5, with the D gene uncertain. The nucleotides are TGTGCCAGCAGTCGGGATTTGAATCAGCCCCAGCATTTT. This sequence encodes CASSRDLNQPQHF.